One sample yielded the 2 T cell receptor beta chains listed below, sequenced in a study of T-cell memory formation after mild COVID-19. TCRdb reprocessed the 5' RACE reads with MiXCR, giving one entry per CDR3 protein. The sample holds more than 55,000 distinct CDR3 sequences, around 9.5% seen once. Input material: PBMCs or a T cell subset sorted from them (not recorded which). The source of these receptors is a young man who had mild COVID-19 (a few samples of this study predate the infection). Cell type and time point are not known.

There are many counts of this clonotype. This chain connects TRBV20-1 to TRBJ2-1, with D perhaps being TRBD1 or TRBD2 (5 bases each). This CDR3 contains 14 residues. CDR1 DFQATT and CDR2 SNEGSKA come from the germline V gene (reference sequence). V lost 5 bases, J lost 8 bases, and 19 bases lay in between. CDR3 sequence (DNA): TGCAGTGCTGAGCAACTAGGGGCCCCGGATGAGCAGTTCTTC. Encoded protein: CSAEQLGAPDEQFF.

The CDR3 region is CASSPPGGYEQYV. In DNA form, the CDR3 reads TGTGCCAGCAGCCCCCCCGGCGGTTACGAGCAGTACGTC. The chain uses TRBV11-2 and TRBJ2-7; D is unclear. The germline V gene has CDR1 SGHAT and CDR2 FQNNGV. The CDR3 spans 13 residues. V was cut by 5 bases and J by 4 bases, with 12 bases left in between.